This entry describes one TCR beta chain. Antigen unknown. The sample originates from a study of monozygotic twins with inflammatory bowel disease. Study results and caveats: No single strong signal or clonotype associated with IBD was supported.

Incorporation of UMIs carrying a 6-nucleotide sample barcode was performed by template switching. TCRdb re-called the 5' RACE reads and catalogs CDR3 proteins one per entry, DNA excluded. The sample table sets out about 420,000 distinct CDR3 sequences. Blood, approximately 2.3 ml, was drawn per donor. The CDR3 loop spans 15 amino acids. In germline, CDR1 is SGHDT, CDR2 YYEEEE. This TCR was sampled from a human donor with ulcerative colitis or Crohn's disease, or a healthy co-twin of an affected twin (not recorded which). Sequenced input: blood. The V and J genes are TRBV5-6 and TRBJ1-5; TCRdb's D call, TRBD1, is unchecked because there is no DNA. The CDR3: CASSLAGFKGQPQHF.